A selection of T cell receptor beta chains follows, all from one sample in a study of T cell repertoires and Cas9 in healthy adults. The protocol was immunoSEQ multiplex PCR, while the TCRdb copy is restricted to in-frame clones and leaves out a portion. The data hold over 12,000 clones, with roughly nine tenths observed a single time. The sequenced material came from Tregs (CD4+, CD25+, CD127-, CD137-, CD154-) from PBMCs; culture status not recorded. The receptors shown here come from a human donor in good health. CDR3s include the opening cysteine and the closing phenylalanine or tryptophan. A D gene is named only where the DNA matches it firmly. Size is stated for part of the rows, as once, few or many counts, or as a class when the clone is expanded.

>NA|NA|TRBV14|TRBJ1-1
CASSQVQPDLGTEAFF
TGTGCCAGCAGCCAAGTACAGCCCGATTTGGGCACTGAAGCTTTCTTT
>TRBD1|NA|TRBV7-2|TRBJ2-5
CASSLQGAQTQYF
TGTGCCAGCAGCCTACAGGGGGCGCAGACCCAGTACTTC
>TRBD1|NA|TRBV5-4|TRBJ1-1
CASSPTGANTEAFF
TGTGCCAGCAGCCCGACAGGGGCGAACACTGAAGCTTTCTTT
>NA|NA|TRBV6-5|TRBJ2-2
CASSWWGGELFF
TGTGCCAGCAGTTGGTGGGGCGGGGAGCTGTTTTTT
>TRBD1|NA|TRBV7-2|TRBJ1-4
CASSWTGANEKLFF
TGTGCCAGCAGTTGGACAGGGGCAAACGAAAAACTGTTTTTT
>NA|once|TRBV7-6|TRBJ2-2
CASPGGANTGELFF
TGTGCCAGCCCCGGGGGCGCGAACACCGGGGAGCTGTTTTTT
>NA|NA|TRBV9|TRBJ2-1
CASSVKVGAGSNEQFF
TGTGCCAGCAGCGTAAAGGTGGGCGCAGGGAGCAATGAGCAGTTCTTC
>NA|NA|TRBV6-1|TRBJ1-2
CASAAGVGYGYTF
TGTGCCAGCGCCGCGGGGGTTGGATATGGCTACACCTTC
>TRBD1|NA|TRBV12-5|TRBJ2-1
CASGLVRGQGSRYEQFF
TGTGCTAGTGGTTTGGTACGGGGACAGGGGAGTAGGTATGAGCAGTTCTTC
>NA|few|TRBV28|TRBJ1-3
CASSRLPSSGNTIYF
TGTGCCAGCAGTCGACTCCCGTCCTCTGGAAACACCATATATTTT
>TRBD1|NA|TRBV5-6|TRBJ2-3
CASAPGTGVTDTQYF
TGTGCCAGCGCCCCCGGGACAGGGGTCACAGATACGCAGTATTTT
>NA|NA|TRBV5-1|TRBJ2-7
CASSLEHLYYEQYF
TGCGCCAGCAGCTTGGAACACCTCTACTACGAGCAGTACTTC
>NA|NA|TRBV6-6|TRBJ1-6
CASSYNLRGNSPLHF
TGTGCCAGCAGTTACAACCTTCGTGGAAATTCACCCCTCCACTTT
>NA|NA|TRBV5-1|TRBJ1-5
CASSPSGSNQPQHF
TGCGCCAGCAGCCCCTCCGGAAGCAATCAGCCCCAGCATTTT
>NA|NA|TRBV29-1|TRBJ1-3
CSFIGPGDGNTIYF
TGCAGCTTCATAGGGCCAGGGGATGGAAACACCATATATTTT
>NA|NA|TRBV5-1|TRBJ2-1
CASRPARGYNEQFF
TGCGCCAGCAGGCCCGCCCGGGGCTACAATGAGCAGTTCTTC
>TRBD1|NA|TRBV27|TRBJ1-4
CATSPEGLTGVGAEKLFF
TGTGCCACCAGCCCAGAGGGACTCACAGGGGTTGGGGCTGAAAAACTGTTTTTT
>NA|NA|TRBV7-9|TRBJ2-1
CASSLGGPDNEQFF
TGTGCCAGCAGCTTAGGTGGGCCGGATAATGAGCAGTTCTTC
>NA|NA|TRBV27|TRBJ2-5
CASRSKAQARSVGETQYF
TGTGCCAGCAGATCCAAGGCACAGGCCCGTAGCGTGGGAGAGACCCAGTACTTC
>TRBD1|NA|TRBV7-9|TRBJ1-1
CASSEGTVNTEAFF
TGTGCCAGCAGCGAGGGGACAGTGAACACTGAAGCTTTCTTT
>TRBD2|NA|TRBV27|TRBJ2-2
CASSLTGGSGRRPPGELFF
TGTGCCAGCAGCCTGACTGGCGGTAGCGGGAGGCGGCCCCCCGGGGAGCTGTTTTTT
>NA|NA|TRBV4-1|TRBJ2-1
CASSLTHESQQFF
TGCGCCAGCAGCCTAACCCATGAGTCGCAGCAGTTCTTC
>NA|NA|TRBV5-1|TRBJ2-1
CASSLGSSSSRYNEQFF
TGCGCCAGCAGCTTGGGGTCCTCGTCTAGTAGATATAATGAGCAGTTCTTC
>NA|NA|TRBV2|TRBJ1-2
CASTDKGEGYSYTF
TGTGCCAGCACCGACAAAGGGGAGGGCTATAGCTACACCTTC
>NA|NA|TRBV19|TRBJ1-1
CASSIRWVGTEAFF
TGTGCCAGTAGTATTAGGTGGGTGGGCACTGAAGCTTTCTTT
>TRBD1|NA|TRBV6-6|TRBJ2-1
CATALQGAPENEQFF
TGTGCCACCGCCCTACAGGGGGCGCCGGAAAATGAGCAGTTCTTC
>NA|once|TRBV7-2|TRBJ2-6
CASSPPPGANVLTF
TGTGCCAGCAGCCCTCCCCCCGGGGCCAACGTCCTGACTTTC
>NA|NA|TRBV11-3|TRBJ2-3
CASSLEEDPSVDTQYF
TGTGCCAGCAGCTTAGAAGAGGACCCGTCAGTCGATACGCAGTATTTT
>NA|NA|TRBV18|TRBJ1-1
CASSPYKIQVGNTEAFF
TGTGCCAGCTCACCATATAAGATACAGGTGGGGAACACTGAAGCTTTCTTT